The 16 T cell receptor beta chains below all came from one sample that was sequenced in a study of brain metastases from non-small cell lung cancer (dated by TCRdb to the late 2010s). Library generation was performed with the immunoSEQ multiplex PCR assay. TCRdb provides this immuneACCESS table in a form limited to in-frame rearrangements. Some clones are lacking; in checked studies, under half of them reflect an unresolved V gene, and why the rest are absent is not known. The sample table shows fewer than 5,000 clones, and about 88% are seen once. The ten largest make up under 15% of the sample. The sample consisted of tissue from a brain metastasis. The cell subset or site tag for this specimen amounts to: resected brain metastasis paired with primary lung tumor. The receptors stem from a donor at least 40 years old with non-small cell lung cancer.

V gene TRBV15 combines with J gene TRBJ2-2, with a tentative D call TRBD2 (5 bases). The length of the CDR3 is 13 residues. Trimming cost V 5 bases and J 5 bases, with 9 bases left between them. The germline gives CDR1 LNHNV, CDR2 YYDKDF (reference sequence). Here the CDR3 reads CATSRTETGELFF. CDR3 in DNA: TGTGCCACCAGCCGGACTGAGACCGGGGAGCTGTTTTTT.

The CDR3 region has the DNA TGTGCCACGTCCGAGACGAGTATTGGGGGGGGTCGGACTGAAGCTTTCTTT. Translating it yields CATSETSIGGGRTEAFF. This rearrangement joins TRBV11-3 to TRBJ1-1; D is possibly TRBD1 (5 bases). Germline CDR1 and CDR2: SGHNT and YENEEA. The CDR3 totals 17 residues. V lost 10 bases to trimming and J lost 5 bases, with 29 bases between them.

The rearrangement uses TRBV2 and TRBJ2-1, with 10 bases matching TRBD2. Losses at the gene ends were 4 bases for V and 2 bases for J; bases not matched to a gene: 5. There are 16 residues in the CDR3. Germline V gives CDR1 SNHLY, CDR2 FYNNEI. The CDR3 region has the DNA TGTGCCAGCAGTGTAGGCCTAGCGGGAGCCTACAATGAGCAGTTCTTC. It codes for CASSVGLAGAYNEQFF.

The chain carries TRBV19 and TRBJ2-1; weak D call: TRBD2 (5 bases). Germline lookup yields CDR1 LNHDA and CDR2 SQIVND (reference sequence). Trimming removed 3 bases at V and 0 bases at J, with 9 bases between. The CDR3 consists of 15 residues. The CDR3 sequence is CASSIRGDSYNEQFF. In DNA form, the CDR3 reads TGTGCCAGTAGTATTCGGGGAGACTCCTACAATGAGCAGTTCTTC.

This clone was seen just once. The V gene is TRBV7-3, the J gene TRBJ2-5; D ambiguous. V dropped 0 bases and J dropped 7 bases, with 12 bases sitting between them. The CDR3 sequence is 14 residues long. Germline V gene lookup returns CDR1 SGHTA and CDR2 FQGTGA. The CDR3: CASSLTGGRGTQYF. CDR3 DNA sequence: TGTGCCAGCAGCTTAACTGGCGGTAGAGGGACCCAGTACTTC.

The V call is TRBV28, the J call TRBJ1-1; maybe TRBD1 (6 bases). CDR3 size: 13 residues. Trimming pared 6 bases from V and 10 bases from J, leaving 18 bases between. Germline assignment: CDR1 MDHEN and CDR2 SYDVKM. CDR3 sequence reads: CASRPGLTGIAFF. The CDR3 DNA reads TGTGCCAGCAGACCCGGCCTGACAGGAATAGCTTTCTTT.

This clone has more than one count but fewer than ten. The rearrangement links TRBV7-7 to TRBJ2-7; TRBD1 is a possible D gene (5 bases). V lost 2 bases and J 0 bases, leaving 14 bases between the germline ends. Germline assignment: CDR1 SSHAT and CDR2 FNYEAQ (reference sequence). The CDR3 has 16 amino acids. The DNA for the CDR3 is TGTGCCAGCAGCTTACCCCAGGGTCCCAACTCCTACGAGCAGTACTTC. This encodes CASSLPQGPNSYEQYF.

V usage is TRBV30 and J usage is TRBJ1-2; D is uncertain. The CDR3 is 12 amino acids. Between the trimmed V and J ends, which lost 4 bases and 7 bases, there was a span of 13 bases. Germline loops: CDR1 GTSNPN, CDR2 SVGIG (reference sequence). CDR3 residues: CAWNNGEGGYTF. For the CDR3, the DNA is TGTGCCTGGAATAATGGAGAGGGTGGCTACACCTTC.

In its sample, this clone was seen once. This rearrangement joins TRBV9 to TRBJ1-3, with no clear D. Trimming left V 0 bases short and J 0 bases short, with 10 bases between. The germline V gene encodes CDR1 SGDLS and CDR2 YYNGEE. The CDR3 sequence is 16 residues long. Written as DNA, the CDR3 is TGTGCCAGCAGCGTAGCTGGGGTTAGCTCTGGAAACACCATATATTTT. Its protein is CASSVAGVSSGNTIYF.

The V and J genes are TRBV5-5 and TRBJ1-5; a weak D match, TRBD1 (5 bases). V was pared by 6 bases and J by 7 bases, with 23 bases between. This CDR3 comprises 16 residues. Germline V gives CDR1 SGHKS, CDR2 YYEKEE (reference sequence). CDR3 nucleotide sequence: TGTGCCAGCACCATGGAAATGGGGCAGGAGGAACAGCCCCAGCATTTT. Its translation: CASTMEMGQEEQPQHF.

With respect to this clone: One end of the junction does not line up with germline, which may come from a read error. This chain joins TRBV15 and TRBJ2-5, with D possibly being TRBD1 or TRBD2 (5 bases each). Germline lookup yields CDR1 LNHNV and CDR2 YYDKDF (reference sequence). The length of the CDR3 is 14 residues. CDR3 region: CATSTGAGEETQYF. In DNA, the CDR3 is TGTGCCACCAGCACCGGGGCTGGGGAAGAGACCCAATACTTC.

V and J are TRBV28 and TRBJ2-4; no clear D gene. The CDR3 is 17 amino acids. V lost 2 bases and J lost 0, with 14 bases in between. From germline, CDR1 is MDHEN and CDR2 SYDVKM. The CDR3 DNA follows: TGTGCCAGCAGTTTAGCCCCCCTAAGTCTAGCCAAAAACATTCAGTACTTC. Protein product: CASSLAPLSLAKNIQYF.

The V gene is TRBV29-1, the J gene TRBJ1-3; the D is unclear. The ends were cut back, 7 bases at V and 4 bases at J, with 20 bases in the middle. CDR1 is SQVTM and CDR2 is ANQGSEA in the germline V gene. The CDR3 contains 15 residues. This CDR3 reads CSAQVPRALGNTIYF. CDR3 nucleotides: TGCAGCGCCCAAGTCCCGAGGGCCTTGGGAAACACCATATATTTT.

This clone was found once. The chain uses TRBV7-8 and TRBJ2-7; 10 positions match TRBD2. Germline values: CDR1 SGHVS, CDR2 FQNEAQ. CDR3 length equals 18 residues. With V trimmed by 4 bases and J by 0 bases, 12 bases remained unmatched. The CDR3 here is CASSWGTGTSASSYEQYF. In DNA, the CDR3 is TGTGCCAGCAGCTGGGGGACCGGGACTAGCGCTAGCTCCTACGAGCAGTACTTC.

This chain links TRBV5-1 with TRBJ2-3; D remains ambiguous. Looked up from germline, CDR1 is SGHRS and CDR2 is YFSETQ. V shed 3 bases and J shed 0 bases, with 11 bases lying between them. CDR3 size: 15 residues. The CDR3 bases are TGCGCCAGCAGCTCGGACGTTACAAGCACAGATACGCAGTATTTT. Translation gives CASSSDVTSTDTQYF.

The rearrangement uses TRBV27 and TRBJ2-2; 9 bases are shared with TRBD1. The trim removed 6 bases at V and 5 bases at J, leaving 13 bases unmatched. This CDR3 comprises 17 residues. Germline CDR1 MNHEY, CDR2 SMNVEV (reference sequence). DNA for the CDR3: TGTGCCAGCAGAACTACACGGACAGGGGTGGGGACCGGGGAGCTGTTTTTT. It encodes CASRTTRTGVGTGELFF.